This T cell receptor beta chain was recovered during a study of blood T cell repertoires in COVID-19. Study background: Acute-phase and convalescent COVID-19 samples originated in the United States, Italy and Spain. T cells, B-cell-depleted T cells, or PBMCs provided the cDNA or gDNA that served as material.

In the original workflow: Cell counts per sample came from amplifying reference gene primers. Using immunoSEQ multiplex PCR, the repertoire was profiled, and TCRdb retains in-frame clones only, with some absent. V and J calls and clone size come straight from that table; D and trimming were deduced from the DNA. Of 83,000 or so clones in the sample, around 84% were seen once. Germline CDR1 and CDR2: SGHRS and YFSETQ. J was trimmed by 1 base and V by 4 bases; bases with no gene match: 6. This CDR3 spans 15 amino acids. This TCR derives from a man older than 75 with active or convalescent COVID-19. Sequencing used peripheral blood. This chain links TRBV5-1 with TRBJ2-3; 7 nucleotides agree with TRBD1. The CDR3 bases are TGCGCCAGCAGCCCCCGACAGGGTGGCACAGATACGCAGTATTTT. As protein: CASSPRQGGTDTQYF.